The present T cell receptor beta chain was sequenced within a study of human T cells and chemical hapten exposure (dated by TCRdb to about 2021). In terms of the full investigation: For sensitization, 2% DPC in acetone was applied to an approximately 2 cm by approximately 2 cm area of upper inner arm skin. Throughout the study period of roughly 24 weeks, patients also received therapeutic DPC doses to the scalp every week. Patch testing was done on the upper back using Finn chambers containing 0.01% DPC, and results were scored after 6 days according to International Contact Dermatitis Research Group standards. The patient cohort, mostly female, included alopecia areata with under or over 50% scalp involvement, alopecia totalis and alopecia universalis. Libraries were pooled for sequencing, and variation in per-sample TCR yields was attributed mainly to small differences in library volumes within the pool. The study tracked peripheral blood TCR repertoire changes in vivo during primary and secondary sensitization to the hapten diphenylcyclopropenone (DPC) in alopecia patients. Blood samples were taken from patients before sensitization (week 0) and at 2, 6 and about 24 weeks after DPC sensitization. For TCR sequencing, blood came from 25 to 35 alopecia patients at anywhere from one to four time points (pre-sensitization, 2, 6 and 24 weeks). General findings and caveats noted by the study authors: Because every patient had alopecia, a presumed autoimmune disease, the patients' immune response might differ from that of healthy individuals. DPC sensitization did not change the number of TCRs with a frequency above 1 in 1000, and there was no evidence of changes in global repertoire structure. Patch test score was positively correlated with the number of PT1 expanded TCRs, with significance at thresholds 8, 16 and 32 but not at 4. Repeated subsampling changed both the strength of the expansion versus patch-test correlation and the threshold at which the correlation became significant. Compared with pre-sensitization or healthy control sets, expanded TCRs formed significantly more large CDR3 similarity clusters, which is consistent with antigen-driven responses.

The time point label, as the study defines it: pre-sensitization, week 0. The treatment or condition label here, explained by the study, means: therapeutic diphenylcyclopropenone sensitization with weekly scalp DPC. At every patch-test visit, the blood draw took place before the patch test was put on. Patients were eligible if aged 18 to 70, diagnosed with alopecia and judged suitable for DPC therapy, and pregnant patients were excluded. Total RNA was extracted from unfractionated whole blood collected in Tempus Blood RNA tubes. The library came from RACE. Sequenced on a NextSeq 500. During library preparation, unique molecular identifiers were attached to individual cDNA molecules so that TCRs could be counted quantitatively and reproducibly. Both TCR alpha and TCR beta chains were sequenced from each blood RNA sample. In the source study's methods: Samples had a median of roughly 91,000 TCRs, with a range from about 20,000 to 690,600. V, J and CDR3 annotation of the TCR reads was performed with the Decombinator software suite. For the PS versus PT1 abundance plots, all samples were subsampled to the same number of TCRs (28,000). TCRs were defined as expanded if absent before sensitization and observed at least eight times at the 2-week time point. In-frame beta chains were kept once TCRdb had trimmed the public reads at Q25 with fastp and called clones with MiXCR. Rows are combined by CDR3 protein, so each entry shows the most common genes and DNA. The V and J calls come from TCRdb's annotation, not from the publication. The sample table records a few hundred thousand distinct CDR3 sequences; roughly 7.7% of these occur just once. The ten largest clonotypes hold 0.9% to 1.5% of the sample.

The germline V gene (reference sequence) gives CDR1 as DFQATT and CDR2 as SNEGSKA. The CDR3 runs 12 amino acids, cysteine and phenylalanine included. The DNA shown is the 36-base CDR3, in frame from base 1. V loses 5 bases, J loses 3 bases, and the germline ends lie 10 bases apart. This clonotype was seen at least ten times. Its antigen specificity is not known. No much larger clonotype is one base removed from it; base qualities were not supplied. Recombination linked TRBV20-1 to TRBJ2-5, with the D gene too uncertain to name. The TCR was taken from a man aged 18 to 35 with alopecia areata. Some clones in this sample may be carry-over from other donors' samples. The specimen comprised whole blood, sampled in connection with sensitization to the hapten diphenylcyclopropenone (DPC). The CDR3 in this case is CSALPQEETQYF. The DNA sequence is given as TGCAGTGCTCTCCCCCAGGAAGAGACCCAGTACTTC.